This T cell receptor (beta chain) appears in the sequencing data of a study of CD8+ T cells in alopecia areata. Study context: Treated patients were dosed with oral tofacitinib, taking 5 to 10 mg twice daily. Tofacitinib treatment spanned 6 to 18 months, with 6 months off drug afterward.

Germline V gene sequence: CDR1 ENHRY, CDR2 SYGVKD. Trimming cost V 6 bases and J 3 bases; bases outside gene matches: 12. This CDR3 is built from 16 residues. Patients with alopecia areata provided lesional scalp punch biopsies as well as peripheral blood. Study results and caveats: Clonality exceeded that of normal scalp in lesional scalp, most notably in alopecia totalis/universalis. Researchers reported that TCR sharing among patients proved less clear than in mice, possibly HLA-linked.

Only one count was recorded for this clone. Its cognate antigen is unknown. As the sequencing template, cDNA was produced by extracting RNA and reverse transcribing it. The protocol was immunoSEQ multiplex PCR, while the TCRdb copy is restricted to in-frame clones and leaves out a portion. This table holds about 15,000 clones, about 63% found once. The source of this sequence is a human donor with alopecia areata. The sequencing input was skin. The chain carries TRBV10-3 and TRBJ2-5; 8 nucleotides align to TRBD1. The CDR3 region has the DNA TGTGCCATCAGATCGGACAGGGCCTATACTGAAGAGACCCAGTACTTC. It codes for CAIRSDRAYTEETQYF.